The 28 T cell receptor beta chains reported below all come from one sample, sequenced in a study of CD8+ T cells in alopecia areata. RNA, once extracted, was reverse transcribed into cDNA for use as the sequencing template. Here immunoSEQ multiplex PCR was the method, and the copy in TCRdb shows in-frame clones only, minus some. The sample comprises approximately 180,000 clones, roughly 70% of which are singletons, and about an eighth rests with the top ten. Source: CD8+ T cells sorted from blood, taken at week 0. Receptors were obtained from a human donor with alopecia areata.

V is TRBV30 and J is TRBJ2-2, with 7 bases matching TRBD1. CDR1 is GTSNPN, CDR2 SVGIG, per germline (reference sequence). Unmatched junction bases numbered 7, after V lost 4 bases and J lost 2 bases. This CDR3 has 15 residues. The CDR3 DNA follows: TGTGCCTGGAACGACAGGGAAACAAACACCGGGGAGCTGTTTTTT. Protein sequence: CAWNDRETNTGELFF.

The rearrangement uses TRBV10-3 and TRBJ1-1, with 7 nucleotides matching TRBD1. The CDR3 loop spans 12 amino acids. Germline V gives CDR1 ENHRY, CDR2 SYGVKD. V lost 8 bases to trimming and J lost 8 bases; unmatched junction nucleotides: 8. The CDR3 reads CAIGTGEAEAFF. The CDR3 DNA reads TGTGCCATCGGAACAGGGGAAGCCGAAGCTTTCTTT.

The chain links TRBV13 to TRBJ2-3; no clear D gene. Germline V CDR1 and CDR2: PRHDT, FYEKMQ (reference sequence). CDR3 length equals 17 residues. V lost 5 bases to trimming and J lost 6 bases, with 24 bases between them. The CDR3 reads CASSHSWIGADSDTQYF. DNA for the CDR3: TGTGCCAGCAGCCACTCCTGGATCGGTGCTGATTCCGATACGCAGTATTTT.

Only one count was recorded for this clone. The V and J genes are TRBV29-1 and TRBJ1-3; D not resolved. Germline V gene data show CDR1 as SQVTM and CDR2 as ANQGSEA. The V gene lost 5 bases and the J gene lost 2 bases, with 10 bases spanning the gap. The CDR3 is 13 amino acids. The CDR3: CSVYDGTGNTIYF. The CDR3 DNA is TGCAGCGTTTACGACGGGACTGGAAACACCATATATTTT.

This clone was observed once. The chain combines TRBV2 with TRBJ2-1; D may be TRBD2 (5 bases). V gave up 3 bases and J gave up 7 bases, with 13 bases separating them. The CDR3 has 14 residues. Germline V gene sequence: CDR1 SNHLY, CDR2 FYNNEI. The CDR3 is CASSEWAGGNEQFF. CDR3 bases: TGTGCCAGCAGTGAGTGGGCGGGCGGTAATGAGCAGTTCTTC.

The gene calls are TRBV6-4 and TRBJ2-1; 9 positions agree with TRBD1. The CDR3 runs to 15 residues. V dropped 6 bases and J dropped 6; count of bases not matched to a gene: 9. CDR1 is MRHNA, CDR2 SNTAGT, per germline. The CDR3 protein is CASSKTGGGGNEQFF. The CDR3 DNA is TGTGCCAGCAGCAAGACAGGGGGAGGGGGCAATGAGCAGTTCTTC.

This clone was seen more than once but under ten times. The CDR3, as DNA: TGTGCCAGCAGCTCGGAACTAGCGAGGTACGAGCAGTACTTC. Its protein product is CASSSELARYEQYF. This chain links TRBV13 with TRBJ2-7; 7 bases line up with TRBD2. Per germline, CDR1 PRHDT and CDR2 FYEKMQ (reference sequence). CDR3 length: 14 amino acids. V shed 4 bases, J shed 4 bases, and the junction held 7 bases outside the gene matches.

CDR3 sequence (DNA): TGCGCCAGCAGCCTGGACTACAGGGCTGAAGCTTTCTTT. Protein sequence: CASSLDYRAEAFF. The gene calls are TRBV5-1 and TRBJ1-1, with a weak D call TRBD1 (6 bases). There are 13 residues in the CDR3. From germline, CDR1 is SGHRS and CDR2 YFSETQ. Trimming removed 4 bases at V and 6 bases at J, with 13 bases between.

The V call is TRBV5-1, the J call TRBJ2-1, with TRBD2 matching 9 bases. The CDR3 totals 15 residues. CDR1 and CDR2 from the germline V gene are SGHRS and YFSETQ. Trimming removed 2 bases from V and 10 bases from J; junction bases left unmatched: 10. The CDR3 region has the DNA TGCGCCAGCAGCTTAGATAGCGGGGGTGCCAGGGAGCAGTTCTTC. It translates to CASSLDSGGAREQFF.

This clone showed up just a few times. The chain couples TRBV19 to TRBJ1-1; TRBD1 matches 7 bases. V lost 7 bases, J lost 0 bases, and 5 bases stayed unmatched. This CDR3 is built from 14 residues. Germline CDR1 LNHDA, CDR2 SQIVND (reference sequence). CDR3 DNA: TGTGCCAGTACCCCGGACAGGCTGAACACTGAAGCTTTCTTT. This encodes CASTPDRLNTEAFF.

The chain couples TRBV25-1 to TRBJ2-7, with 7 bases aligning to TRBD1. Looked up from germline, CDR1 is MGHDK and CDR2 is SYGVNS. Germline trimming cut 7 bases from V and 3 bases from J; bases unmatched to any gene: 0. The CDR3 loop spans 11 amino acids. CDR3 in amino acids: CASTGGYEQYF. CDR3 sequence (DNA): TGTGCCAGCACAGGGGGCTACGAGCAGTACTTC.

In this sample, this clone turned up a few times. V usage is TRBV5-6 and J usage is TRBJ2-7; 10 bases map to TRBD2. The CDR3 runs to 15 residues. V gave up 0 bases and J gave up 6 bases; unmatched junction bases: 6. Germline V lookup: CDR1 SGHDT, CDR2 YYEEEE. CDR3 amino acids: CASSLGMGTSVEQYF. CDR3 DNA sequence: TGTGCCAGCAGCTTGGGGATGGGGACTAGCGTCGAGCAGTACTTC.

This chain joins TRBV10-3 and TRBJ2-7; tentative D call: TRBD2 (6 bases). V lost 4 bases and J 3 bases, leaving 16 bases between the germline ends. Per the germline V gene, CDR1 is ENHRY and CDR2 is SYGVKD. This CDR3 is built from 15 residues. CDR3 DNA: TGTGCCATCAGTGTAGCAGGGACGGAGGGCTACGAGCAGTACTTC. This sequence encodes CAISVAGTEGYEQYF.

The chain joins TRBV29-1 to TRBJ1-2; D gene ambiguous. Trimming pared 7 bases from V and 2 bases from J, leaving 20 bases between. Germline loops: CDR1 SQVTM, CDR2 ANQGSEA. The CDR3 contains 15 residues. This CDR3 is CSAEGWIDANYGYTF. DNA of the CDR3: TGCAGCGCCGAGGGCTGGATCGACGCCAACTATGGCTACACCTTC.

This clone showed up just a few times. This chain connects TRBV4-1 to TRBJ2-7; 7 positions match TRBD2. CDR1 and CDR2 from the germline V gene are MGHRA and YSYEKL. Trimming removed 3 bases from V and 7 bases from J; junction bases left unmatched: 15. The CDR3 is 16 residues long. The CDR3 sequence: CASSQFPSLAEGEQYF. The CDR3 nucleotides are TGCGCCAGCAGCCAGTTCCCATCCCTAGCGGAAGGGGAGCAGTACTTC.

In DNA form, the CDR3 reads TGTGCCAGCAGCTTACCCGAGCGGGGGGCCCTCAATGAGCAGTTCTTC. As protein: CASSLPERGALNEQFF. The chain is built from TRBV7-8 and TRBJ2-1; 9 nucleotides match TRBD2. With V trimmed by 2 bases and J by 6 bases, 8 bases remained unmatched. The germline gives CDR1 SGHVS, CDR2 FQNEAQ. This CDR3 spans 16 amino acids. Using reference TRBV7-8 and TRBJ2-1 for the parts outside the CDR3, the full variable domain is GAGVSQSPRYKVAKRGQDVALRCDPISGHVSLFWYQQALGQGPEFLTYFQNEAQLDKSGLPSDRFFAERPEGSVSTLKIQRTQQEDSAVYLCASSLPERGALNEQFFGPGTRLTVL.

V gene TRBV7-9 combines with J gene TRBJ2-3, with TRBD2 matching over 9 bases. The V gene end was trimmed by 4 bases and the J gene end by 10 bases; junction bases not matched to a gene: 15. The CDR3 has 16 residues. The germline CDR1 and CDR2 sequences are SEHNR and FQNEAQ (reference sequence). The CDR3, as DNA: TGTGCCAGCAGCTCTACCTCTAGCGGGGCGACAGTGGCGCAGTATTTT. Translating it yields CASSSTSSGATVAQYF.

On this clone itself: A read error may account for a junction end that differs from germline. This chain uses TRBV2 with TRBJ2-7, with TRBD1 as a possible D gene (6 bases). The CDR3 covers 12 residues. The germline V gene encodes CDR1 SNHLY and CDR2 FYNNEI. This chain's CDR3 is CASGGRTASIPF. In DNA, the CDR3 is TGTGCCAGCGGGGGCCGGACAGCTTCCATTCCCTTC.

This clone was counted a few times. The J gene is TRBJ1-1, the V gene TRBV13; possible D gene TRBD1, 5 bases. V gave up 2 bases and J gave up 5 bases, with 15 bases separating them. The CDR3 is made up of 15 amino acids. The germline V gene has CDR1 PRHDT and CDR2 FYEKMQ (reference sequence). The CDR3 DNA reads TGTGCCAGCAGCTTAAATAAGGGGTGGGGGACTGAAGCTTTCTTT. It encodes CASSLNKGWGTEAFF.

The J gene is TRBJ2-5, the V gene TRBV13, with TRBD1 matching over 9 bases. The CDR3 spans 16 residues. Germline CDR1 PRHDT, CDR2 FYEKMQ (reference sequence). V lost 5 bases, J lost 5 bases, and 12 bases stayed unmatched. The CDR3 bases are TGTGCCAGCAGCATATCCACAGGGGGCCAGAGGGAGACCCAGTACTTC. Its translation is CASSISTGGQRETQYF.

The rearrangement joins TRBV9 to TRBJ2-3; maybe TRBD1 (5 bases). The CDR3 has 13 amino acids. V lost 6 bases and J lost 2, with 10 bases in between. Germline V CDR1 and CDR2: SGDLS, YYNGEE. The CDR3 here is CASIQQDTDTQYF. The CDR3 DNA reads as TGTGCCAGCATTCAACAGGACACAGATACGCAGTATTTT.

The chain uses TRBV21-1 and TRBJ2-5; the table names TRBD2, a call not compared with the DNA. TRBV21-1 is annotated as a pseudogene. There are 17 residues in the CDR3. In DNA, the CDR3 is TGTGCCAGCAGCAAAGAGTGTGAACGGGGGGGCCAAGAGACCCAGTACTTC. Translated: CASSKECERGGQETQYF.

The gene calls are TRBV5-1 and TRBJ1-2; D gene uncertain. CDR1 SGHRS and CDR2 YFSETQ come from the germline V gene. The V and J ends lost 0 bases and 3 bases respectively, with 12 bases between them. CDR3 length equals 15 residues. The CDR3 here is CASSLVPDYDYGYTF. For the CDR3, the DNA is TGCGCCAGCAGCTTGGTCCCGGACTATGACTATGGCTACACCTTC.

This clone was observed a handful of times. This chain uses TRBV30 with TRBJ2-1; TRBD2 aligns across 11 bases. Germline V gene sequence: CDR1 GTSNPN, CDR2 SVGIG (reference sequence). The CDR3 loop spans 14 amino acids. V was clipped by 5 bases and J by 8 bases; unmatched bases: 8. CDR3 in amino acids: CAWDSGGASDEQFF. CDR3 bases: TGTGCCTGGGATAGCGGGGGGGCTAGCGATGAGCAGTTCTTC.

This sequence joins TRBV9 and TRBJ1-1; TRBD1 might be the D (5 bases). V dropped 6 bases and J dropped 1 base, with 13 bases sitting between them. This CDR3 has 14 residues. Germline CDR1 and CDR2: SGDLS and YYNGEE. CDR3 residues: CASNGGTANTEAFF. DNA for the CDR3: TGTGCCAGCAACGGAGGGACGGCGAACACTGAAGCTTTCTTT.

The chain couples TRBV4-1 to TRBJ2-1; no clear D. Germline V gives CDR1 MGHRA, CDR2 YSYEKL. The CDR3 runs 15 residues. V lost 5 bases to trimming and J lost 2 bases, with 13 bases between them. CDR3: CASSARVGPYNEQFF. The CDR3 bases are TGCGCCAGCAGCGCTAGAGTAGGCCCCTACAATGAGCAGTTCTTC.

The genes are TRBV15 and TRBJ1-3, with unresolved D. Deletions cut 0 bases from V and 0 bases from J, with 12 bases between. The germline V gene has CDR1 LNHNV and CDR2 YYDKDF (reference sequence). This CDR3 spans 17 amino acids. The chain's CDR3 is CATSRDASRNSGNTIYF. CDR3 DNA sequence: TGTGCCACCAGCAGAGATGCTAGCCGAAACTCTGGAAACACCATATATTTT.

V and J are TRBV30 and TRBJ2-1; 7 bases map to TRBD1. Germline V gene data show CDR1 as GTSNPN and CDR2 as SVGIG (reference sequence). The CDR3 extends over 14 amino acids. The trim removed 2 bases at V and 3 bases at J, leaving 4 bases unmatched. CDR3 nucleotides: TGTGCCTGGAGTATGGGGACAGTCTACAATGAGCAGTTCTTC. The encoded protein is CAWSMGTVYNEQFF. Looking up the rest from reference TRBV30 and TRBJ2-1 gives the full variable domain: SQTIHQWPATLVQPVGSPLSLECTVEGTSNPNLYWYRQAAGRGLQLLFYSVGIGQISSEVPQNLSASRPQDRQFILSSKKLLLSDSGFYLCAWSMGTVYNEQFFGPGTRLTVL.